The table lists the clone carrying this T cell receptor beta chain with a count of one. Its matching antigen is unknown. This sample was taken from a study of vaccination effects on CD4 cells after COVID-19. Study outcomes and limitations: There were few convalescent patients in the study and no early post-infection timepoints. In vaccinees who were healthy, merely 1 out of 255 vaccine-induced clones cross-reacted with common cold coronaviruses.

Profiling relied on immunoSEQ multiplex PCR, and the TCRdb table lists in-frame clones only, not all of them. The data contain under 55,000 clones, around 70% of them singletons. The culture ran for 10 days before CD4+ T cells were isolated. Two doses of BNT162b2 or mRNA-1273 vaccine were administered to participants. Looked up from germline, CDR1 is MNHEY and CDR2 is SVGAGI. V was pared by 4 bases and J by 6 bases, with 16 bases between. This CDR3 is built from 14 residues. Material: CD4+ T cells from PBMCs cultured without peptide, obtained after COVID-19 vaccination. The receptor comes from a human donor who received a COVID-19 vaccine. The gene calls are TRBV6-5 and TRBJ2-7; D may be TRBD1 (5 bases). The CDR3 nucleotides read TGTGCCAGCAGTTTCCTCCGACTGGGGCTCGAGCAGTACTTC. This encodes CASSFLRLGLEQYF.